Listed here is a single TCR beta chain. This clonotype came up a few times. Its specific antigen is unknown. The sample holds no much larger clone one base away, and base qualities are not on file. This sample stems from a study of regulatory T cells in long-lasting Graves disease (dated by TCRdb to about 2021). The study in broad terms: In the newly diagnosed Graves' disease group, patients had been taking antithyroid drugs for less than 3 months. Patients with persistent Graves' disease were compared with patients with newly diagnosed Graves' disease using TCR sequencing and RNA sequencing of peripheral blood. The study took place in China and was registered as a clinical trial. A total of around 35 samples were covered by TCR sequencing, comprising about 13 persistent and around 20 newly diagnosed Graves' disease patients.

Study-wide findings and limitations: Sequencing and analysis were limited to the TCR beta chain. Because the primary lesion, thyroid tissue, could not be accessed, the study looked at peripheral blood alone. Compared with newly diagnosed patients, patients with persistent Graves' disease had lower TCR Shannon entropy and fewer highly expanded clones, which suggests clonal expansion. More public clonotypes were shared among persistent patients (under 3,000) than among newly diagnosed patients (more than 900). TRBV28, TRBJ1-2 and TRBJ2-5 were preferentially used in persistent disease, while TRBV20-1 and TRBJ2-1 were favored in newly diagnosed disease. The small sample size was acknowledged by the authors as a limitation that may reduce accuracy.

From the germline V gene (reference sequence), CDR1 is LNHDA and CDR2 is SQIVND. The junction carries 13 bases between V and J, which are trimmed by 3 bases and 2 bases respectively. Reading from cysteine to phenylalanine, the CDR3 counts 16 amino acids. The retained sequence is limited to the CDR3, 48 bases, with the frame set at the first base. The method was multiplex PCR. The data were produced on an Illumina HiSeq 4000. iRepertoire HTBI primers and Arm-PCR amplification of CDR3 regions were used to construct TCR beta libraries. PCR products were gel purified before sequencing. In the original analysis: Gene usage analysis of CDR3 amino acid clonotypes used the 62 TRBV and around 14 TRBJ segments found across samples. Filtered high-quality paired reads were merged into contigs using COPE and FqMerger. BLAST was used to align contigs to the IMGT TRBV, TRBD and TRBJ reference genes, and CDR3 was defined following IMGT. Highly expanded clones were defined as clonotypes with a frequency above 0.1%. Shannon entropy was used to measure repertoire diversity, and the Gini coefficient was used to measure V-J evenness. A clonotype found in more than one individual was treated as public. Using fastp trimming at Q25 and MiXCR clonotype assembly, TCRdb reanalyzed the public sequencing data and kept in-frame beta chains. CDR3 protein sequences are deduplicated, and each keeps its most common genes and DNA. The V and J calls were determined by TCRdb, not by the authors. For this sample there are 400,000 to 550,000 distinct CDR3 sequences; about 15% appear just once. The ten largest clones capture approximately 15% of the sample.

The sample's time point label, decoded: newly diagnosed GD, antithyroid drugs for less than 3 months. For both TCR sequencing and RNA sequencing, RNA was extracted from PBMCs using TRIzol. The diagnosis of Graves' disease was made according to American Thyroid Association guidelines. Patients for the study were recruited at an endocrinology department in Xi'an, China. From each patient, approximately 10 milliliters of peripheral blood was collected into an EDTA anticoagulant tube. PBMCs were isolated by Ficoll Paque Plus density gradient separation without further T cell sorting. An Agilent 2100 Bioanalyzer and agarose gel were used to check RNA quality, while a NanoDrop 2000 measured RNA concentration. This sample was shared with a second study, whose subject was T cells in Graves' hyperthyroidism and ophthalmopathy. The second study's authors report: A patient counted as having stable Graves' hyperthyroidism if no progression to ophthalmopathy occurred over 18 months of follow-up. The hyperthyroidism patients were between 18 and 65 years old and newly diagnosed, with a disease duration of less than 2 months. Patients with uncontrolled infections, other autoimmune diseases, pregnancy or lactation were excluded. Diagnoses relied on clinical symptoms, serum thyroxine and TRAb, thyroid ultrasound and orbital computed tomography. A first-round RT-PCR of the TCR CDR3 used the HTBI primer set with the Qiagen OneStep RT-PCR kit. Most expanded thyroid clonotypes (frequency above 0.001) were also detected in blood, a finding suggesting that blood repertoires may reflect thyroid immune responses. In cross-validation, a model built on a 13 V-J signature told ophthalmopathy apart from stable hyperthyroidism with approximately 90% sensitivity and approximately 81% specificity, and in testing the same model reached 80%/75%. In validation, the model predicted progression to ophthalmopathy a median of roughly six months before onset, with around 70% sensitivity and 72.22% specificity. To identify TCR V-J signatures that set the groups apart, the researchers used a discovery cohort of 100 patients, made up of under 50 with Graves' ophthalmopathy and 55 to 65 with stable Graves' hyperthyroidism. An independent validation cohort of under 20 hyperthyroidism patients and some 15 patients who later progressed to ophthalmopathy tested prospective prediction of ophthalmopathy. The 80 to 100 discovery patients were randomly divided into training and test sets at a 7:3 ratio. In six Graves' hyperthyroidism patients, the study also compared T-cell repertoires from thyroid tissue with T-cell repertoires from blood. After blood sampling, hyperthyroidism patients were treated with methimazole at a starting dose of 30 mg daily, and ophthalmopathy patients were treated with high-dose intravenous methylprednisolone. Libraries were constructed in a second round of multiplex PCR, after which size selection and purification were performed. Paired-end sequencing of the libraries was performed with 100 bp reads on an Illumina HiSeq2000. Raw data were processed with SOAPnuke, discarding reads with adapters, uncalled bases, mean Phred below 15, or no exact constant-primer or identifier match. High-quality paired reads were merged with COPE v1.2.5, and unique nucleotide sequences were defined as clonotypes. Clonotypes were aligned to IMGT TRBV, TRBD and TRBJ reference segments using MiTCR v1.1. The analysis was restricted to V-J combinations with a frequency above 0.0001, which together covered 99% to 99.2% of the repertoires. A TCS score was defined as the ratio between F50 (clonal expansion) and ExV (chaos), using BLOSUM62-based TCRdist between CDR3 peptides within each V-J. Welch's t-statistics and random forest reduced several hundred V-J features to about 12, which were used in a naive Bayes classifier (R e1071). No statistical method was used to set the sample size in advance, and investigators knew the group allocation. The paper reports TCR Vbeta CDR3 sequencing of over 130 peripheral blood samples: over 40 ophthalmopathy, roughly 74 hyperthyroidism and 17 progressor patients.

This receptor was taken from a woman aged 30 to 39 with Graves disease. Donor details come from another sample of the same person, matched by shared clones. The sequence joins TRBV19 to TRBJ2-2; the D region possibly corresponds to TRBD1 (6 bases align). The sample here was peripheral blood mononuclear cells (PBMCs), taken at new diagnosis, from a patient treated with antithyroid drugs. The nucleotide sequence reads TGTGCCAGTAGTATTCGGACAGACCTCAACACCGGGGAGCTGTTTTTT. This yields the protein CASSIRTDLNTGELFF.